The 13 T cell receptor beta chains below come from one sample, sequenced in a study of T cells expressing NK-cell markers. TCRdb re-called the 5' RACE reads and shows each CDR3 protein once, DNA omitted. Here the sample table reports about 260,000 distinct CDR3 sequences. Material: blood T cells: a sorted CD56 or NKG2C T cell subset, CD4+ or CD8+ T cells, or bulk PBMC T cells (not recorded which). These receptors originate from a man aged 18 to 30 in good health.

The V gene is TRBV20-1, the J gene TRBJ2-7. The CDR3 totals 14 residues. The germline gives CDR1 DFQATT, CDR2 SNEGSKA (reference sequence). The CDR3 protein is CSASDGRSSYEQYF.

The genes are TRBV12-3 or TRBV12-4 and TRBJ2-1; TCRdb outputs TRBD2, but without DNA this stays unchecked. This CDR3 contains 15 residues. This CDR3 is CASSLQGLASVEQFF.

The rearrangement links TRBV10-3 to TRBJ1-1; TCRdb reports TRBD1, a call that lacks DNA to check it against. This CDR3 is built from 12 residues. Looked up from germline, CDR1 is ENHRY and CDR2 is SYGVKD. CDR3 region: CAISYERGEAFF.

The CDR3 sequence: CASSLGPGKGSNQPQHF. The chain links TRBV13 to TRBJ1-5; the TCRdb call, TRBD1, lacks DNA for checking. CDR3 size: 17 residues. Per the germline V gene, CDR1 is PRHDT and CDR2 is FYEKMQ (reference sequence).

The chain carries TRBV12-2 and TRBJ2-4; TCRdb selects TRBD1, and the lack of DNA leaves this call unchecked. TRBV12-2 is given as a pseudogene. CDR3 length equals 13 residues. This CDR3 reads CASRLARQVRLYF.

The chain joins TRBV5-1 to TRBJ2-3; the D call from TCRdb, TRBD2, cannot be confirmed without DNA. The CDR3 consists of 17 residues. Germline CDR1 is SGHRS and CDR2 is YFSETQ. The chain's CDR3 is CASSLRASGQVTDTQYF. The variable domain in full, completed from reference TRBV5-1 and TRBJ2-3, reads KAGVTQTPRYLIKTRGQQVTLSCSPISGHRSVSWYQQTPGQGLQFLFEYFSETQRNKGNFPGRFSGRQFSNSRSEMNVSTLELGDSALYLCASSLRASGQVTDTQYFGPGTRLTVL.

The chain joins TRBV6-1 to TRBJ1-1; lacking DNA, the TRBD1 call made by TCRdb goes unchecked. The germline gives CDR1 MNHNS, CDR2 SASEGT. This CDR3 spans 15 amino acids. The CDR3 sequence is CASSDTGTGNTEAFF.

The chain is built from TRBV24-1 and TRBJ2-1; TCRdb picks TRBD2, but there is no DNA to check that call. The germline gives CDR1 KGHDR, CDR2 SFDVKD. This CDR3 region has 15 residues. The CDR3 loop is CATSVASGKYNEQFF.

This chain connects TRBV18 to TRBJ2-3; as DNA is missing, the TRBD1 call by TCRdb cannot be tested. CDR1 and CDR2 from the germline V gene are KGHSH and LQKENI. The CDR3 has 16 amino acids. CDR3 protein: CASSPLGTGSADTQYF.

The chain couples TRBV7-2 to TRBJ2-1; the D gene TCRdb calls, TRBD2, cannot be checked with no DNA. There are 16 residues in the CDR3. Germline V gene sequence: CDR1 SGHTA, CDR2 FQGNSA. The CDR3 reads CASSLGTSGRKNEQFF.

J is TRBJ2-2 and V is TRBV5-6; TCRdb's D call, TRBD2, is unchecked because there is no DNA. Germline-derived CDR1 and CDR2 are SGHDT and YYEEEE. CDR3 size: 16 residues. The chain's CDR3 is CASSLTGPWNTGELFF.

The chain is built from TRBV24-1 and TRBJ2-1; TCRdb's assignment of TRBD1 cannot be checked, as there is no DNA. There are 14 residues in the CDR3. CDR1 is KGHDR and CDR2 is SFDVKD in the germline V gene. The CDR3 is CATSGQGILDEQFF.

The rearrangement joins TRBV15 to TRBJ2-2; TCRdb's D call of TRBD1 is untestable without DNA. In germline, CDR1 is LNHNV, CDR2 YYDKDF (reference sequence). The CDR3 runs 15 residues. The chain's CDR3 is CATSSGGTNTGELFF.